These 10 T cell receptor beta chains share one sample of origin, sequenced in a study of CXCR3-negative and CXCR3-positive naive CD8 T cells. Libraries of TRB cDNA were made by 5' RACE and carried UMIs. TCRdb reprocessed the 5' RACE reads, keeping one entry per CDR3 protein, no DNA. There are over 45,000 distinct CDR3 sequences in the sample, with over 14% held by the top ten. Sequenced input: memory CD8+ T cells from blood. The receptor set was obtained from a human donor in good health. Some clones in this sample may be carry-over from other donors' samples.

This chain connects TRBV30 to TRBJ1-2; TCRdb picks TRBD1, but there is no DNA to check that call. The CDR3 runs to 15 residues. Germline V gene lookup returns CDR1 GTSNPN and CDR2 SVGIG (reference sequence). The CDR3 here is CAWSEGTGLLDGYTF.

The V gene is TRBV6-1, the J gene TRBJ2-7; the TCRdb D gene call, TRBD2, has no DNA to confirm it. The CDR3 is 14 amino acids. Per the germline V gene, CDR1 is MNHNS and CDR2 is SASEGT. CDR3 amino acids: CASSESGGSYEQYF.

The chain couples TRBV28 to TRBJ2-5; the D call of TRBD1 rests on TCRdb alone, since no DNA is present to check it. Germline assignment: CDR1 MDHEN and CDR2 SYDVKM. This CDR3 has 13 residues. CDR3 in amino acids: CASSPNRGETQYF.

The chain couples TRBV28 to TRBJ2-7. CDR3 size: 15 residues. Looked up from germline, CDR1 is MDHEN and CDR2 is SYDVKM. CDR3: CASSFSLARSYEQYF.

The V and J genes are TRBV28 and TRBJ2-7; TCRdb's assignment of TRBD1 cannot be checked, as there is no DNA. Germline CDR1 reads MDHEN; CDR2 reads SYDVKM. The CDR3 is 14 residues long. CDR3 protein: CASRQDTEGSEQYF.

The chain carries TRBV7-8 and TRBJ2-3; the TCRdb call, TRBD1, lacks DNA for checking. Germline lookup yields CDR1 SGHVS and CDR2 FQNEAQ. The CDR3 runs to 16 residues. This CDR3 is CASSFRLGGPRDTQYF.

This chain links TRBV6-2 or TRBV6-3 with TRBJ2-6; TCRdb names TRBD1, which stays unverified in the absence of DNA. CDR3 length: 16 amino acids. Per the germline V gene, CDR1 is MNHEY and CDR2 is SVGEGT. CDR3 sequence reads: CASSLKGGSGANVLTF.

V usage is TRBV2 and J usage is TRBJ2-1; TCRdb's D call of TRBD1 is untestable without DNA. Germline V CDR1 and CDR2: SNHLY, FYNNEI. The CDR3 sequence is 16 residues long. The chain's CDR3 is CASTAVDSISYNEQFF.

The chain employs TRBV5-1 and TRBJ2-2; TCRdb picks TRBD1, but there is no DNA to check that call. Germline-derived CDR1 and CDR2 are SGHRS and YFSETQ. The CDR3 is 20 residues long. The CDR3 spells CASSRVRVGHAPLNTGELFF. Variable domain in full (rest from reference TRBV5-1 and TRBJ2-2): KAGVTQTPRYLIKTRGQQVTLSCSPISGHRSVSWYQQTPGQGLQFLFEYFSETQRNKGNFPGRFSGRQFSNSRSEMNVSTLELGDSALYLCASSRVRVGHAPLNTGELFFGEGSRLTVL.

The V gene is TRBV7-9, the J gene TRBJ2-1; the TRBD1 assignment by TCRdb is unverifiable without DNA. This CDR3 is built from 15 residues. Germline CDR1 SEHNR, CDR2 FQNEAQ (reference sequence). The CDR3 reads CASSLDAGEINEQFF.